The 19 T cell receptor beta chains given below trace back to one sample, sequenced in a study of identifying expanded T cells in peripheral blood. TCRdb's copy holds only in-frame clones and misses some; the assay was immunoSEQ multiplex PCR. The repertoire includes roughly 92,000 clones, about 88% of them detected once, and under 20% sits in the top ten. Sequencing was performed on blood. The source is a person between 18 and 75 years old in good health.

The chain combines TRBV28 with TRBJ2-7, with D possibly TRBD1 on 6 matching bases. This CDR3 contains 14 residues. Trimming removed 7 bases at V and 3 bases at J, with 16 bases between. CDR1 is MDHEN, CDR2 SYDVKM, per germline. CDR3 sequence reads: CASTLGQPLYEQYF. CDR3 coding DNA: TGTGCCAGCACCCTCGGACAGCCCCTCTACGAGCAGTACTTC.

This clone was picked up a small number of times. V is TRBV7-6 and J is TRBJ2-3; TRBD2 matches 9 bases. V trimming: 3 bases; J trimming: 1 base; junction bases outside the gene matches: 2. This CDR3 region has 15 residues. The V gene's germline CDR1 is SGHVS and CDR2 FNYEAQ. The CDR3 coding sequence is TGTGCCAGCAGCTTTAGCGGGGGCCGCACAGATACGCAGTATTTT. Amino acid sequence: CASSFSGGRTDTQYF.

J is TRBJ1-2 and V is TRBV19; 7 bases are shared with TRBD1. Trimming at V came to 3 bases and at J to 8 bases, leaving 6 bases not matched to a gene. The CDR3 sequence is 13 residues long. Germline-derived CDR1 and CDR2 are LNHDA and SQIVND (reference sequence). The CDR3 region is CASSIGAQGGYTF. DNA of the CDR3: TGTGCCAGTAGTATCGGCGCACAGGGGGGCTACACCTTC.

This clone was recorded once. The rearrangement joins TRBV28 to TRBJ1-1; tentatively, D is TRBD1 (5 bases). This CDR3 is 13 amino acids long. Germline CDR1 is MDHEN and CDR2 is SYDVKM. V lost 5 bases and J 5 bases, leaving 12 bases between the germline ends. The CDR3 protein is CASSGQGGTEAFF. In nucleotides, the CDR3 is TGTGCCAGCAGTGGCCAGGGCGGGACTGAAGCTTTCTTT.

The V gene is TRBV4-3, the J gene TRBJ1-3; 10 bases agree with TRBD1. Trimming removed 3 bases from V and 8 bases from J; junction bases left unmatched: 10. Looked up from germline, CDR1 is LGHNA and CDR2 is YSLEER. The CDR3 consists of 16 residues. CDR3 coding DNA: TGCGCCAGCAGCCACGCAGACAGGGGGCTTTTAGACACCATATATTTT. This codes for CASSHADRGLLDTIYF.

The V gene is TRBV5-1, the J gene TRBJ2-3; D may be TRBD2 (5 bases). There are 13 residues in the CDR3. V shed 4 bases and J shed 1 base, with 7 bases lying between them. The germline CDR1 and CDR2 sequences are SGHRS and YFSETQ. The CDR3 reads CASSVGGTDTQYF. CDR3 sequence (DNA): TGCGCCAGCAGCGTCGGGGGCACAGATACGCAGTATTTT.

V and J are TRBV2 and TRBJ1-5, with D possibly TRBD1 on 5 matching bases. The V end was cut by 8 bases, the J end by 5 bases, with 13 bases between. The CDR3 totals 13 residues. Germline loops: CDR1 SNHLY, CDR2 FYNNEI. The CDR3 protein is CASGGPGHQPQHF. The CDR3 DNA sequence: TGTGCCAGCGGGGGTCCGGGACATCAGCCCCAGCATTTT.

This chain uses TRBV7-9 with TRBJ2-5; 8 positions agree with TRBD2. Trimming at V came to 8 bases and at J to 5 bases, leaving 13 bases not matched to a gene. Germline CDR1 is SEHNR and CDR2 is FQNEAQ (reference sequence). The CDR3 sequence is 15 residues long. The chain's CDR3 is CASLGIPGGRETQYF. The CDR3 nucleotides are TGTGCCAGCCTAGGGATTCCGGGGGGGCGCGAGACCCAGTACTTC.

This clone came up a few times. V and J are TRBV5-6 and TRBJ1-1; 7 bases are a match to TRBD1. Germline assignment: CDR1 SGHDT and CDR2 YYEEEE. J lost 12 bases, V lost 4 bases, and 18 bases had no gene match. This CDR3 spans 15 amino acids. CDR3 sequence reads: CASSLQQGRRSITFF. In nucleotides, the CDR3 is TGTGCCAGCAGCCTACAACAGGGGAGGCGAAGTATTACTTTCTTT.

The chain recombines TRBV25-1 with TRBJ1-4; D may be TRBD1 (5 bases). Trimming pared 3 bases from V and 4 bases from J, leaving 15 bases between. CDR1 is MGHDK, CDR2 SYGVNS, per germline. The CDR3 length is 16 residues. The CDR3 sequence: CASSDGDGRLNEKLFF. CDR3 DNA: TGTGCCAGCAGTGACGGGGACGGTCGACTTAATGAAAAACTGTTTTTT.

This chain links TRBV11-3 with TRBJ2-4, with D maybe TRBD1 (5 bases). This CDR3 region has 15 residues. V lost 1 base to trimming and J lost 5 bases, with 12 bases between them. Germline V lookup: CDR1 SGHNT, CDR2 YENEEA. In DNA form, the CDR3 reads TGTGCCAGCAGCTTAGGGGGCGCGTACGAAAACATTCAGTACTTC. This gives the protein CASSLGGAYENIQYF.

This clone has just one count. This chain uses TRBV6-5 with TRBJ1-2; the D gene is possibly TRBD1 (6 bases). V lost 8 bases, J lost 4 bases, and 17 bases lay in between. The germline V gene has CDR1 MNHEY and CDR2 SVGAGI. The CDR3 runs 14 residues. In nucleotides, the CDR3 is TGTGCCAGCCGGGGACACTCCAAAAGCTATGGCTACACCTTC. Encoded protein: CASRGHSKSYGYTF.

CDR3 amino acids: CASSLTQASTDTQYF. Written as DNA, the CDR3 is TGCGCCAGCAGCTTGACCCAAGCTAGCACAGATACGCAGTATTTT. V is TRBV5-1 and J is TRBJ2-3; no reliable D call. Germline values: CDR1 SGHRS, CDR2 YFSETQ. This CDR3 has 15 amino acids. V gave up 1 base and J gave up 0 bases, with 9 bases separating them.

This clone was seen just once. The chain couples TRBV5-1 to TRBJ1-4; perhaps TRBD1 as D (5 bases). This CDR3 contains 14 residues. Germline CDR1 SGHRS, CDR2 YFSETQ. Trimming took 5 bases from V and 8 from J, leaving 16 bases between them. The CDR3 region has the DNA TGCGCCAGCAGGGCGGGGGAAATGGAGGAAAAACTGTTTTTT. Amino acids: CASRAGEMEEKLFF.

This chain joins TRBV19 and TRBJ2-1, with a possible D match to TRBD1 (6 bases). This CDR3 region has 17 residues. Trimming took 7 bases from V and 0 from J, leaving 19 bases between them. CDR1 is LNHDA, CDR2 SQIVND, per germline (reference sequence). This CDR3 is CASTAIGQPSSYNEQFF. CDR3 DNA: TGTGCCAGTACCGCGATTGGACAGCCGAGCTCCTACAATGAGCAGTTCTTC.

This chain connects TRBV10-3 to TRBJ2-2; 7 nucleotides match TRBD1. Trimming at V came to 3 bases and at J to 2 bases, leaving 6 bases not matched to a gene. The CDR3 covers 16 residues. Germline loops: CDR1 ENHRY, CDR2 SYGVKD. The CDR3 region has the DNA TGTGCCATCAGTGAATATGACAGGGTTAACACCGGGGAGCTGTTTTTT. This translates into CAISEYDRVNTGELFF.

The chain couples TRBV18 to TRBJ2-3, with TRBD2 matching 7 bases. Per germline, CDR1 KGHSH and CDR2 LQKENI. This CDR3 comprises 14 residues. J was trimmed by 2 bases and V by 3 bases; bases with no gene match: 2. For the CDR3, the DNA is TGTGCCAGCTCACCGACTAGCCACACAGATACGCAGTATTTT. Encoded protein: CASSPTSHTDTQYF.

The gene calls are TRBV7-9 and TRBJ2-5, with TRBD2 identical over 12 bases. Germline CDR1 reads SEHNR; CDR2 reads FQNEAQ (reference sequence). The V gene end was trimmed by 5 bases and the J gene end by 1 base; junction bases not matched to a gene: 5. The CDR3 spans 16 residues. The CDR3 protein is CASSLGLAGIQETQYF. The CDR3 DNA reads TGTGCCAGCAGCCTAGGACTAGCGGGAATCCAAGAGACCCAGTACTTC.

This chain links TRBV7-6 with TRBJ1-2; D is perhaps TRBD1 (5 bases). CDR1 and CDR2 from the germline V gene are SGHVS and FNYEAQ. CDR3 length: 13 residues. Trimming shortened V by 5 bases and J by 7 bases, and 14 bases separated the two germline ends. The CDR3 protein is CASSPLDRGGYTF. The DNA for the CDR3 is TGTGCCAGCAGCCCACTTGACAGAGGTGGCTACACCTTC. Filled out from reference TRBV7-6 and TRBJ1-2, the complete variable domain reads GAGVSQSPRYKVTKRGQDVALRCDPISGHVSLYWYRQALGQGPEFLTYFNYEAQQDKSGLPNDRFSAERPEGSISTLTIQRTEQRDSAMYRCASSPLDRGGYTFGSGTRLTVV.